This TCR beta chain stems from a study of tumor and adjacent non-tumor tissue in lung cancer. About the research overall: Stage I to III disease affected approximately 11 men and a handful of women aged roughly 31 to 85. On average, productive TCRbeta reads reached about 4.17 million per sample. Study outcomes and limitations: In normal lung, the top 100 clones were significantly more dominant than in tumor.

This CDR3 is 13 amino acids long. The V gene lost 2 bases and the J gene lost 9 bases, with 11 bases spanning the gap. Germline V gives CDR1 SGHAT, CDR2 FQNNGV. RNA was extracted from bulk tissue without any cell sorting. A modified ARM-PCR protocol with three rounds of nested PCR amplified TCRbeta. TCRdb re-called the multiplex PCR reads with MiXCR, one entry per CDR3 protein. Of 90,000 to 110,000 distinct CDR3 sequences listed, more than 60% were seen once; the top ten hold 37%. A note on this clonotype: Its antigen is unknown.

The chain couples TRBV11-2 to TRBJ2-1, with D possibly matching TRBD2 (5 bases). The sequence came from a woman aged 60-75 years with non-small cell lung cancer. The sequencing sample was made of lung tumor tissue. This CDR3 is CASSLRGSGEQFF. For the CDR3, the DNA is TGTGCCAGCAGCTTACGAGGGTCTGGTGAGCAGTTCTTC.